Given below is one T cell receptor beta chain in context. The CDR3 loop spans 21 amino acids. Trimming pared 3 bases from V and 7 bases from J, leaving 36 bases between. The V gene's germline CDR1 is MNHEY and CDR2 SMNVEV (reference sequence). These data come from a study of blood T cell repertoires in COVID-19. The repertoire was sequenced with immunoSEQ multiplex PCR; TCRdb's copy has only in-frame clones and lacks some. The sample shows some 150,000 clones, more than 65% of them seen only once. This rearrangement joins TRBV27 to TRBJ1-2; tentatively, D is TRBD1 (5 bases). Material: peripheral blood. The receptor comes from a woman between 50 and 59 years old with acute or convalescent COVID-19. The CDR3 DNA reads TGTGCCAGCAGTTTTGGGGGGTTTGGGGTCAGGCTACTAAAGGGTACTATTGGCTACACCTTC. Its protein product is CASSFGGFGVRLLKGTIGYTF.